This TCR beta chain was sequenced for a study of blood T cell repertoires in COVID-19. Study at large: Collection of acute and convalescent COVID-19 samples took place in the United States, Italy and Spain. The analysed material was cDNA or gDNA that came from T cells, B-cell-depleted T cells, or PBMCs.

Study processing details: Scientists estimated how many nucleated cells there were by amplifying reference gene primers. The method was immunoSEQ multiplex PCR; TCRdb's version includes in-frame clones alone and lacks a portion of them. The DNA was the basis for D and trimming; V, J and clone size are from that table. The table shows around 200,000 clones, with about 89% occurring only once. Trimming removed 4 bases at V and 4 bases at J, with 14 bases between. This CDR3 is built from 14 residues. Germline V gene lookup returns CDR1 SGHRS and CDR2 YFSETQ. The rearrangement uses TRBV5-1 and TRBJ1-1; D is undetermined. Sequenced: peripheral blood. This TCR was recovered from a man aged 40-55 years with acute or convalescent COVID-19. As DNA, the CDR3 is TGCGCCAGCAGCGTGAGTACGCTCCCCACTGAAGCTTTCTTT. Translation gives CASSVSTLPTEAFF. The full variable domain, its missing parts supplied by reference TRBV5-1 and TRBJ1-1, is KAGVTQTPRYLIKTRGQQVTLSCSPISGHRSVSWYQQTPGQGLQFLFEYFSETQRNKGNFPGRFSGRQFSNSRSEMNVSTLELGDSALYLCASSVSTLPTEAFFGQGTRLTVV.